This T cell receptor beta chain was profiled in a study of breast tumors, draining lymph nodes, adjacent tissues. TCRdb reanalysed the multiplex PCR reads using MiXCR and keeps one entry per CDR3 protein. The table includes about 32,000 distinct CDR3 sequences, approximately 37% detected once. This clonotype was seen at least ten times. Its antigen is unknown. The CDR3 totals 15 residues. Germline V gives CDR1 KGHDR, CDR2 SFDVKD. J lost 7 bases, V lost 6 bases, and 8 bases had no gene match. General study findings and limits: Tumors had less TCR diversity than lymph nodes, more than nontumor tissue. Luminal-like breast cancer showed significantly greater tumor-nontumor repertoire similarity than basal-like breast cancer did. Tumor T cell lymph node origin was a supported hypothesis, not proven. Most tumor T cells seemingly derive from lymph node, then expand in tumor.

The rearrangement links TRBV24-1 to TRBJ2-1; 10 bases align to TRBD2. The sample taken for sequencing was breast tumor tissue. The origin of this receptor is a female donor with breast cancer. Some clones in this sample may be carry-over from other donors' samples. The CDR3 coding sequence is TGTGCCACCAGTCCCGCGGGACTAGCGCAAAATGAGCAGTTCTTC. This translates into CATSPAGLAQNEQFF.